Below are 10 T cell receptor beta chains sequenced from a single sample in a study of T cell responses to AZD1222 COVID-19 vaccine. Only in-frame clones appear in the TCRdb table, and some are missing; sequencing was by immunoSEQ multiplex PCR. The repertoire has nearly 110,000 clones, around 90% of them found once; the top ten carry approximately 5%. This sample comprised peripheral blood, obtained on day 0 of AZD1222 vaccination. These receptor sequences come from an adult in good health.

This chain uses TRBV5-1 with TRBJ2-2; TRBD2 might be the D (5 bases). V gave up 1 base and J gave up 0 bases, with 10 bases separating them. The CDR3 sequence is 16 residues long. Germline-derived CDR1 and CDR2 are SGHRS and YFSETQ. CDR3 nucleotides: TGCGCCAGCAGCTTGAACGGGAACGCGAACACCGGGGAGCTGTTTTTT. Translating it yields CASSLNGNANTGELFF.

The J gene is TRBJ2-1, the V gene TRBV27, with a possible D match to TRBD2 (6 bases). This CDR3 contains 12 residues. CDR1 and CDR2 (germline): MNHEY, SMNVEV (reference sequence). V lost 3 bases and J 10 bases, leaving 10 bases between the germline ends. The CDR3 DNA follows: TGTGCCAGCAGTTTCGAAGGGAGGGAGCAGTTCTTC. Translation gives CASSFEGREQFF.

A note on this clone: The sample has other DNA sequences that encode this CDR3 too. J is TRBJ2-3 and V is TRBV7-3, with TRBD1 matching 7 bases. V trimming: 4 bases; J trimming: 4 bases; junction bases outside the gene matches: 2. The CDR3 covers 13 residues. The germline V gene has CDR1 SGHTA and CDR2 FQGTGA. CDR3 nucleotide sequence: TGTGCCAGCAGCTCTACAGGGGCAGATACGCAGTATTTT. Amino acids: CASSSTGADTQYF.

This sequence joins TRBV30 and TRBJ2-7; 8 nucleotides align to TRBD1. Germline V gives CDR1 GTSNPN, CDR2 SVGIG (reference sequence). This CDR3 is 14 amino acids long. The V and J ends lost 2 bases and 2 bases, in that order; junction bases with no gene match: 5. CDR3 sequence: CAWSTGTGTYEQYF. CDR3 sequence (DNA): TGTGCCTGGAGTACCGGGACAGGAACCTACGAGCAGTACTTC.

This rearrangement joins TRBV11-2 to TRBJ1-1; D gene unclear. Trimming stripped 0 bases from V and 4 bases from J, with 9 bases between. The CDR3 loop spans 14 amino acids. Germline CDR1 is SGHAT and CDR2 is FQNNGV. The CDR3 DNA reads TGTGCCAGCAGCTTAGACCCGGGCCCCACTGAAGCTTTCTTT. It codes for CASSLDPGPTEAFF.

The rearrangement joins TRBV5-1 to TRBJ2-7; 12 nucleotides align to TRBD2. After removal of 5 bases from V and 2 bases from J, the junction contained 8 bases not matched to a gene. Germline values: CDR1 SGHRS, CDR2 YFSETQ. This CDR3 is built from 16 residues. The CDR3 reads CASRNLAGGPAYEQYF. The CDR3 nucleotides read TGCGCCAGCAGGAATCTAGCGGGAGGGCCCGCCTACGAGCAGTACTTC.

This rearrangement joins TRBV28 to TRBJ2-7, with D tentatively TRBD1 or TRBD2 (7 bases each). The germline V gene has CDR1 MDHEN and CDR2 SYDVKM. The CDR3 covers 17 residues. The V and J ends lost 8 bases and 0 bases respectively, with 23 bases between them. This CDR3 is CASWGQGEGLSSYEQYF. Written as DNA, the CDR3 is TGTGCCAGCTGGGGTCAGGGGGAGGGCCTCAGCTCCTACGAGCAGTACTTC.

The rearrangement joins TRBV5-1 to TRBJ1-5, with TRBD1 matching 7 bases. Germline V CDR1 and CDR2: SGHRS, YFSETQ. The CDR3 is 14 residues long. The V and J ends lost 0 bases and 5 bases, in that order; junction bases with no gene match: 2. The CDR3 loop reads CASSLDTGDQPQHF. The DNA of the CDR3 is TGCGCCAGCAGCTTGGATACAGGGGATCAGCCCCAGCATTTT.

The gene calls are TRBV7-9 and TRBJ2-2; maybe TRBD2 (5 bases). Germline V CDR1 and CDR2: SEHNR, FQNEAQ (reference sequence). Deletions cut 5 bases from V and 8 bases from J, with 15 bases between. There are 14 residues in the CDR3. The CDR3 here is CASSPRAGPGELFF. CDR3 DNA: TGTGCCAGCAGCCCGCGGGCGGGTCCGGGGGAGCTGTTTTTT.

The V call is TRBV11-2, the J call TRBJ2-5, with D perhaps matching TRBD1 or TRBD2 (5 bases each). CDR1 SGHAT and CDR2 FQNNGV come from the germline V gene. The CDR3 covers 15 residues. V lost 8 bases and J lost 2, with 18 bases in between. CDR3 loop: CASVLGAGWQETQYF. Here the CDR3 DNA reads TGTGCCAGCGTTCTCGGGGCAGGGTGGCAAGAGACCCAGTACTTC.